A single sample gave rise to the 3 T cell receptor beta chains below, sequenced in a study of chemoradiotherapy in HPV16-positive cancers. Profiling relied on immunoSEQ multiplex PCR, and the TCRdb table lists in-frame clones only, not all of them. Of about 20,000 clones in the sample, approximately 83% were seen once. Specimen: blood, collected from a patient who underwent chemoradiotherapy. The receptors stem from a human donor with HPV-associated anogenital cancer.

The V gene is TRBV12-2, the J gene TRBJ1-2. TRBV12-2 is a known pseudogene. CDR3 length: 14 amino acids. The CDR3 nucleotides are TGTGCAAGTCGCTTACCCTCCCCCATTGGGAGCTACACCTTC. Its protein is CASRLPSPIGSYTF.

This clone appeared a few times. V gene TRBV29-1 combines with J gene TRBJ2-1; tentative D call: TRBD2 (7 bases). The V end was cut by 1 base, the J end by 3 bases, with 19 bases between. This CDR3 has 17 residues. Germline CDR1 is SQVTM and CDR2 is ANQGSEA. The CDR3 protein is CSVEAPGGNSHYNEQFF. The CDR3 DNA follows: TGCAGCGTTGAAGCTCCGGGGGGCAATTCCCACTACAATGAGCAGTTCTTC.

The J gene is TRBJ2-6, the V gene TRBV9, with a tentative D call TRBD2 (6 bases). Germline V lookup: CDR1 SGDLS, CDR2 YYNGEE. CDR3 length: 16 amino acids. V lost 1 base and J 2 bases, leaving 10 bases between the germline ends. The CDR3 protein is CASSVYGGTGANVLTF. In DNA form, the CDR3 reads TGTGCCAGCAGCGTATATGGGGGGACTGGGGCCAACGTCCTGACTTTC.